The rows below give T cell receptor beta chains drawn from one sample of a study of blood T cells in healthy people across ages. TCRdb reprocessed the 5' RACE reads via MiXCR and lists one record per CDR3 protein. Among hundreds of thousands of distinct CDR3 sequences listed, 53% were seen once. Sample: blood. The receptors were gathered from a man of 80 years or more in good health. CDR3s include the opening cysteine and the closing phenylalanine or tryptophan. A D gene is named only where the DNA matches it firmly. The size of a clone is reported for some rows only, either as once, few or many, or as a class for expanded clones.

>NA|TRBJ2-6|NA|TRBV2
CASSLTTLQVSGANVLTF
TGTGCCAGCAGCCTGACTACATTGCAAGTCTCTGGGGCCAACGTCCTGACTTTC
>NA|TRBJ1-6|few|TRBV20-1
CSARVGGSSPLHF
TGCAGTGCTAGAGTGGGCGGGAGCTCACCCCTCCACTTT
>NA|TRBJ2-7|NA|TRBV2
CASTRTMAYEQYF
TGTGCCAGCACCCGGACGATGGCCTACGAGCAGTACTTC
>TRBD2|TRBJ2-2|NA|TRBV12-3/TRBV12-4
CASSPTGRERTGELFF
TGTGCCAGCAGCCCCACGGGGAGGGAACGAACCGGGGAGCTGTTTTTT
>NA|TRBJ2-3|NA|TRBV12-3/TRBV12-4
CASSLTRPDTQYF
TGTGCCAGCAGCCTCACACGTCCGGATACGCAGTATTTT
>NA|TRBJ2-7|few|TRBV29-1
CSVRGVPDRPSYEQYF
TGCAGCGTTCGCGGGGTTCCGGACAGACCCTCCTACGAGCAGTACTTC
>NA|TRBJ1-1|few|TRBV6-5
CASSLGHLNTEAFF
TGTGCCAGCAGTTTGGGGCACCTGAACACTGAAGCTTTCTTT
>NA|TRBJ2-1|NA|TRBV5-1
CASSLVMETQFF
TGCGCCAGCAGCTTGGTAATGGAGACCCAGTTCTTC
>NA|TRBJ2-1|NA|TRBV6-1
CASSEAASVRGNEQFF
TGTGCCAGCAGTGAAGCGGCCAGCGTGAGGGGTAATGAGCAGTTCTTC
>TRBD2|TRBJ2-5|NA|TRBV6-1
CASSEDPGGRETQYF
TGTGCCAGCAGTGAAGACCCGGGAGGTAGAGAGACCCAGTACTTC
>NA|TRBJ2-1|NA|TRBV29-1
CSVDGGSSRNEQFF
TGCAGCGTTGATGGGGGGAGTTCTAGGAATGAGCAGTTCTTC
>TRBD1|TRBJ2-7|NA|TRBV20-1
CSARTWTGGAYEQYF
TGCAGTGCTAGAACTTGGACAGGGGGAGCCTACGAGCAGTACTTC
>NA|TRBJ1-1|NA|TRBV4-2
CASSLLRLDTEAFF
TGTGCCAGCAGCCTCCTCAGGTTGGACACTGAAGCTTTCTTT
>NA|TRBJ1-2|NA|TRBV2
CASRDIQYNYGYTF
TGTGCCAGTCGGGACATCCAGTATAACTATGGCTACACCTTC
>TRBD2|TRBJ2-1|NA|TRBV7-3
CASSTSGTSGHNEQFF
TGTGCCAGCAGCACTTCCGGGACTAGCGGTCACAATGAGCAGTTCTTC
>NA|TRBJ2-7|few|TRBV6-5
CASRLLNEQYF
TGTGCCAGCAGGCTGTTGAACGAGCAGTACTTC
>NA|TRBJ2-7|few|TRBV27
CVSSIIMGEQYF
TGTGTCAGCAGTATCATCATGGGCGAGCAGTACTTC
>TRBD2|TRBJ2-3|few|TRBV20-1
CSEAGVATDTQYF
TGCAGTGAGGCGGGAGTCGCCACAGATACGCAGTATTTT
>TRBD1|TRBJ2-7|few|TRBV27
CASSKQGTVYEQYF
TGTGCCAGCAGCAAACAGGGGACGGTCTACGAGCAGTACTTC
>NA|TRBJ1-1|NA|TRBV5-1
CASSSSPGDTEAFF
TGCGCCAGCAGCTCGTCCCCCGGGGACACTGAAGCTTTCTTT
>NA|TRBJ2-7|NA|TRBV20-1
CRFRAPYEQYF
TGCAGATTCCGGGCCCCCTACGAGCAGTACTTC
>NA|TRBJ1-2|NA|TRBV3-1
CASSGGSNGYTF
TGTGCCAGCAGCGGGGGGAGCAATGGCTACACCTTC
>TRBD1|TRBJ1-5|NA|TRBV27
CASSPGQGARQPQHF
TGTGCCAGCAGCCCCGGACAGGGGGCTCGGCAGCCCCAGCATTTT
>TRBD2|TRBJ2-2|once|TRBV20-1
CSARNSGRPNTGELFF
TGCAGTGCTAGAAATAGCGGGAGGCCGAACACCGGGGAGCTGTTTTTT
>NA|TRBJ2-5|NA|TRBV4-1
CASSQGRRRDKETQYF
TGCGCCAGCAGCCAGGGGCGGCGGAGAGACAAGGAGACCCAGTACTTC
>TRBD2|TRBJ2-3|once|TRBV2
CASSLLAGGIGDTQYF
TGTGCCAGCAGCCTACTAGCGGGAGGGATCGGGGATACGCAGTATTTT
>TRBD2|TRBJ2-7|NA|TRBV28
CASTSGIDEQYF
TGTGCCAGCACTAGCGGGATCGACGAGCAGTACTTC
>NA|TRBJ2-3|NA|TRBV5-1
CASSLFQVADTQYF
TGCGCCAGCAGCTTGTTCCAGGTGGCAGATACGCAGTATTTT
>TRBD1|TRBJ1-4|NA|TRBV7-8
CASSSTGFLEKLFF
TGTGCCAGCAGCTCGACAGGGTTTCTTGAAAAACTGTTTTTT
>NA|TRBJ1-1|NA|TRBV15
CATSRGVGVTAAFF
TGTGCCACCAGCAGAGGAGTCGGGGTTACTGCGGCTTTCTTT
>TRBD1|TRBJ2-7|few|TRBV20-1
CSAGRTGNEQYF
TGCAGTGCTGGTAGGACAGGGAACGAGCAGTACTTC
>NA|TRBJ2-2|NA|TRBV7-2
CASSLRQLNTGELFF
TGTGCCAGCAGCTTAAGACAGTTGAACACCGGGGAGCTGTTTTTT
>NA|TRBJ2-7|few|TRBV5-1
CASSSQGGPGFYEQYF
TGCGCCAGCAGCTCGCAAGGGGGGCCCGGATTCTACGAGCAGTACTTC
>NA|TRBJ2-6|many|TRBV6-1
CASRAFSGTPTGANVLTF
TGTGCCAGCCGAGCCTTCTCCGGGACGCCGACTGGGGCCAACGTCCTGACTTTC
>NA|TRBJ1-1|NA|TRBV15
CATSRDLMRGNTEAFF
TGTGCCACCAGCAGAGATCTTATGAGGGGGAACACTGAAGCTTTCTTT
>NA|TRBJ2-1|NA|TRBV7-3
CASSPSRYNEQFF
TGTGCCAGCAGCCCTTCTAGATACAATGAGCAGTTCTTC